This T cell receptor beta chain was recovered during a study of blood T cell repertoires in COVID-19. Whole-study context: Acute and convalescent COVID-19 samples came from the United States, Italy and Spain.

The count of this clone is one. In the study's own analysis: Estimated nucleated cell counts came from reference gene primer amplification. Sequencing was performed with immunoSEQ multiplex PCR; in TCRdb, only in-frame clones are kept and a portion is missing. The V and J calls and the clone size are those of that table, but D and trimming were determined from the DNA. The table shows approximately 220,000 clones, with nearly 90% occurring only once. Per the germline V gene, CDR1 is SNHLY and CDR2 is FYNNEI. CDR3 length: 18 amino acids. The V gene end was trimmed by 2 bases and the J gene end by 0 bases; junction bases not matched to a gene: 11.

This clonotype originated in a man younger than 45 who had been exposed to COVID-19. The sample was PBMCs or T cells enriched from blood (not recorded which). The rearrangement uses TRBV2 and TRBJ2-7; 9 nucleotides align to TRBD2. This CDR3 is CASSEYEWASGTSYEQYF. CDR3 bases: TGTGCCAGCAGTGAATATGAGTGGGCTAGCGGGACCTCCTACGAGCAGTACTTC. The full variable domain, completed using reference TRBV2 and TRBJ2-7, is EPEVTQTPSHQVTQMGQEVILRCVPISNHLYFYWYRQILGQKVEFLVSFYNNEISEKSEIFDDQFSVERPDGSNFTLKIRSTKLEDSAMYFCASSEYEWASGTSYEQYFGPGTRLTVT.